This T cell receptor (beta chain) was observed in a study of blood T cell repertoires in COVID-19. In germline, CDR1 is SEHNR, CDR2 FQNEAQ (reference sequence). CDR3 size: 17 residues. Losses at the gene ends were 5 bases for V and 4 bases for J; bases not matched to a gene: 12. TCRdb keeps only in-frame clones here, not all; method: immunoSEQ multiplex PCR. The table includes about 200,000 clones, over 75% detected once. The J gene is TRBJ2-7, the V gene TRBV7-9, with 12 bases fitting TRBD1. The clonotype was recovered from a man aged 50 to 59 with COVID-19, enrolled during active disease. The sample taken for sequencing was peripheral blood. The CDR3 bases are TGTGCCAGCAGCCCCGCCTGGGACAGGGGGCGTGTATACGAGCAGTACTTC. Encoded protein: CASSPAWDRGRVYEQYF.